These 3 T cell receptor beta chains originate from one sample sequenced in a study of T-cell memory formation after mild COVID-19. Using its own MiXCR run on the 5' RACE reads, TCRdb lists one record per CDR3 protein. The table shows about 140,000 distinct CDR3 sequences, with roughly 6.2% occurring only once. The sample comprised PBMCs or a T cell subset sorted from them (not recorded which). The receptor set was obtained from an adult woman who had mild COVID-19 (a few samples of this study predate the infection). Cell type and time point are not known.

The sample holds a few counts of this clonotype. V usage is TRBV5-4 and J usage is TRBJ1-2, with unresolved D. V was shortened by 1 base and J by 2 bases, with 9 bases between the two germline ends. CDR3 length: 14 amino acids. CDR1 is SGHNT, CDR2 YYREEE, per germline (reference sequence). CDR3 DNA sequence: TGTGCCAGCAGCTTGAGGCAGGAGAACTATGGCTACACCTTC. Protein product: CASSLRQENYGYTF.

This clonotype was observed a handful of times. The chain carries TRBV12-3 or TRBV12-4 and TRBJ2-1; D might be TRBD2 (6 bases). The CDR3 has 12 residues. The germline V and J ends were trimmed by 6 bases and 14 bases, with 17 bases remaining between them. CDR3 coding DNA: TGTGCCAGCAGACTTGACCGGGACTGGGAGTTCTTC. Its protein is CASRLDRDWEFF.

In the case of this clonotype: At one boundary the junction diverges from the germline segment, which might be a read error. This sequence joins TRBV19 and TRBJ1-1; D unresolved. CDR3 length: 12 residues. Germline V gene data show CDR1 as LNHDA and CDR2 as SQIVND (reference sequence). This CDR3 is CASRYSNTEALF. The CDR3 DNA is TGTGCCAGTAGATATAGCAACACTGAAGCTTTATTT. The whole variable domain, remainder taken from reference TRBV19 and TRBJ1-1, is DGGITQSPKYLFRKEGQNVTLSCEQNLNHDAMYWYRQDPGQGLRLIYYSQIVNDFQKGDIAEGYSVSREKKESFPLTVTSAQKNPTAFYLCASRYSNTEALFGQGTRLTVV.